The sequence of this T cell receptor (beta chain) was determined in a study of human T cells and chemical hapten exposure. Time point denoted: patch test 1, 2 weeks after DPC sensitization. The treatment is: therapeutic diphenylcyclopropenone sensitization with weekly scalp DPC. Authors' methods: Between about 23,224 and 750,000 TCRs appeared in each sample, and the median stood at roughly 100,000. TCRdb re-called the RACE reads with MiXCR, one entry per CDR3 protein. The V and J calls and clone size come from TCRdb's table, not from the authors' own analysis. This table holds roughly 160,000 distinct CDR3 sequences, roughly 15% found once. This clonotype was counted between two and nine times. With V trimmed by 5 bases and J by 4 bases, 10 bases remained unmatched. The germline CDR1 and CDR2 sequences are SGHTA and FQGTGA. The CDR3 loop spans 15 amino acids.

This receptor was taken from a woman aged 25 to 39 with alopecia areata. Some clones in this sample may be carry-over from other donors' samples. The chain is built from TRBV7-3 and TRBJ2-5; 7 nucleotides match TRBD1. The specimen was whole blood, collected in connection with sensitization to the hapten diphenylcyclopropenone (DPC). The CDR3: CASSPRQGRGETQYF. DNA for the CDR3: TGTGCCAGCAGCCCTCGACAGGGACGGGGAGAGACCCAGTACTTC. The full variable domain, rest sourced from reference TRBV7-3 and TRBJ2-5, is GAGVSQTPSNKVTEKGKYVELRCDPISGHTALYWYRQSLGQGPEFLIYFQGTGAADDSGLPNDRFFAVRPEGSVSTLKIQRTERGDSAVYLCASSPRQGRGETQYFGPGTRLLVL.